This record looks at one T cell receptor beta chain sequence and its context. This record comes from a study of OX40 agonist ivuxolimab in advanced cancers. Samples of blood were obtained at baseline, on cycle 4 day 1, and on cycle 7 day 1. The germline V gene encodes CDR1 SGHTA and CDR2 FQGNSA. Trimming removed 5 bases at V and 6 bases at J, with 10 bases between. The CDR3 has 12 residues. The assay was immunoSEQ multiplex PCR, and TCRdb's table has in-frame clones only and misses some. Altogether 20,000 to 30,000 clones are present, roughly 88% being singletons, with the ten largest covering 8.5% to 10%.

This sample comprised CD4+ or CD8+ T cells sorted from blood, obtained in a trial of the OX40 agonist ivuxolimab. The sequence came from an adult with an advanced solid tumor such as melanoma, head and neck, liver or kidney cancer. The V gene is TRBV7-2, the J gene TRBJ1-2; a possible D gene is TRBD1 (6 bases). The CDR3 spells CASSTQGNGYTF. The CDR3 DNA reads as TGTGCCAGCAGCACACAGGGAAATGGCTACACCTTC.